A selection of T cell receptor beta chains follows, all from one sample in a study of OX40 agonist ivuxolimab in advanced cancers. The repertoire was sequenced with immunoSEQ multiplex PCR; TCRdb's copy has only in-frame clones and lacks some. The repertoire holds approximately 60,000 clones, with around 84% as singletons. The sequences come from CD4+ or CD8+ T cells sorted from blood, collected in a trial of the OX40 agonist ivuxolimab. Receptor source: an adult with an advanced solid tumor such as melanoma, head and neck, liver or kidney cancer. The CDR3 runs from the conserved cysteine through the conserved F or W. The order of the fields is CDR3 length, D gene, clone size, V gene, J gene, CDR3 protein, CDR3 DNA. D genes are given only for firm matches. Only part of the rows carry a size: once, few, many, or a class if the clone is expanded.

18	-	-	TRBV7-7	TRBJ2-7	CASRTTPAGNRPSYEQYF	TGTGCCAGCAGGACAACACCCGCAGGGAACCGACCTTCCTACGAGCAGTACTTC
14	TRBD1	-	TRBV10-3	TRBJ1-2	CAISAGQGAYGYTF	TGTGCCATCAGTGCAGGACAGGGGGCCTATGGCTACACCTTC
14	TRBD2	once	TRBV7-2	TRBJ2-7	CASSLGGTNNEQYF	TGTGCCAGCAGCTTAGGGGGGACTAATAACGAGCAGTACTTC
18	-	few	TRBV9	TRBJ2-1	CASSAARGRGSSYNEQFF	TGTGCCAGCAGCGCAGCTAGGGGTAGGGGGAGCTCCTACAATGAGCAGTTCTTC
15	TRBD1	-	TRBV14	TRBJ2-3	CASSGRQGRTDTQYF	TGTGCCAGCAGCGGCAGACAGGGGCGCACAGATACGCAGTATTTT
14	-	-	TRBV2	TRBJ1-1	CASSRDLGNTEAFF	TGTGCCAGCAGTCGGGACCTCGGGAACACTGAAGCTTTCTTT
15	-	-	TRBV19	TRBJ2-7	CASSIDQFGPYEQYF	TGTGCCAGTAGTATAGATCAGTTCGGACCCTACGAGCAGTACTTC
16	TRBD1	-	TRBV19	TRBJ1-5	CASSTGQGIGNQPQHF	TGTGCCAGTAGTACCGGACAGGGAATCGGCAATCAGCCCCAGCATTTT
12	-	-	TRBV29-1	TRBJ1-5	CSVGQGAGPQHF	TGCAGCGTTGGCCAAGGGGCAGGGCCCCAGCATTTT
15	-	once	TRBV19	TRBJ1-3	CASSIERGPGNTIYF	TGTGCCAGTAGTATAGAGAGGGGACCTGGAAACACCATATATTTT
17	-	once	TRBV27	TRBJ1-6	CASSPDFGDQGNSPLHF	TGTGCCAGCAGTCCCGACTTTGGGGATCAGGGGAATTCACCCCTCCACTTT
15	TRBD2	-	TRBV7-9	TRBJ2-2	CASSPGGPYTGELFF	TGTGCCAGCAGCCCGGGGGGGCCTTACACCGGGGAGCTGTTTTTT
16	TRBD1	-	TRBV6-4	TRBJ1-2	CASSQGAGGVTEGYTF	TGTGCCAGCAGTCAGGGGGCTGGCGGGGTTACGGAAGGCTACACCTTC
14	-	-	TRBV19	TRBJ2-3	CASKWDGSTDTQYF	TGTGCCAGTAAATGGGACGGAAGCACAGATACGCAGTATTTT
17	-	-	TRBV7-9	TRBJ2-3	CASSLMGREGGTDTQYF	TGTGCCAGCAGCTTGATGGGGCGGGAAGGGGGCACAGATACGCAGTATTTT
14	TRBD1	few	TRBV7-2	TRBJ1-5	CASTFQGGNQPQHF	TGTGCCAGCACGTTCCAGGGGGGGAATCAGCCCCAGCATTTT
14	-	-	TRBV5-5	TRBJ1-2	CASSFTGTDYGYTF	TGTGCCAGCAGCTTTACAGGGACGGACTATGGCTACACCTTC
14	TRBD1	-	TRBV5-1	TRBJ2-1	CASRQGEIYNEQFF	TGCGCCAGCAGGCAGGGGGAAATATACAATGAGCAGTTCTTC
14	TRBD1	-	TRBV6-6	TRBJ2-3	CASSWDRDTDTQYF	TGTGCCAGCAGTTGGGACAGGGACACAGATACGCAGTATTTT
15	-	-	TRBV5-1	TRBJ1-4	CASSWASGGDEKLFF	TGCGCCAGCAGCTGGGCCTCCGGCGGGGATGAAAAACTGTTTTTT
14	-	-	TRBV10-3	TRBJ2-3	CAISQLTSTDTQYF	TGTGCCATCAGTCAGCTTACTAGCACAGATACGCAGTATTTT
21	TRBD1	-	TRBV19	TRBJ1-5	CASSIAMLTGVRGISNQPQHF	TGTGCCAGTAGTATTGCGATGCTCACAGGGGTGCGGGGAATTAGCAATCAGCCCCAGCATTTT
14	-	-	TRBV30	TRBJ2-5	CAWSGEQYQETQYF	TGTGCCTGGAGTGGGGAACAGTACCAAGAGACCCAGTACTTC
15	-	-	TRBV5-1	TRBJ2-3	CASSLDRRNTDTQYF	TGCGCCAGCAGCTTGGATCGCAGAAACACAGATACGCAGTATTTT
14	-	few	TRBV5-4	TRBJ2-4	CASSLREAKNIQYF	TGTGCCAGCAGCTTAAGGGAGGCCAAAAACATTCAGTACTTC
12	-	-	TRBV30	TRBJ1-5	CAWSVQGQPQHF	TGTGCCTGGAGTGTACAGGGTCAGCCCCAGCATTTT
14	TRBD1	-	TRBV2	TRBJ1-2	CASRPGQGNYGYTF	TGTGCCAGCAGACCCGGACAGGGGAACTATGGCTACACCTTC
12	-	-	TRBV30	TRBJ2-5	CVASRDLGAQYF	TGTGTCGCGTCGCGGGATCTCGGAGCCCAGTACTTC
14	-	-	TRBV7-9	TRBJ1-4	CASSLDGFPEKLFF	TGTGCCAGCAGCTTAGATGGGTTTCCTGAAAAACTGTTTTTT
11	-	medium-sized	TRBV7-8	TRBJ2-3	CASSLMDTQYF	TGTGCCAGCAGCTTGATGGATACGCAGTATTTT
14	TRBD2	few	TRBV30	TRBJ2-1	CALDSGGAYNEQFF	TGTGCCCTTGATAGCGGGGGGGCTTACAATGAGCAGTTCTTC
14	TRBD1	once	TRBV7-2	TRBJ2-3	CASRPTGATDTQYF	TGTGCCAGCAGGCCGACAGGGGCGACAGATACGCAGTATTTT
15	-	-	TRBV18	TRBJ1-2	CASSTQQDPNYGYTF	TGTGCCAGCTCAACACAACAGGATCCCAACTATGGCTACACCTTC
15	TRBD1	once	TRBV19	TRBJ1-5	CASSPDREVRQPQHF	TGTGCCAGTAGCCCGGACAGGGAGGTACGACAGCCCCAGCATTTT
15	TRBD1	-	TRBV9	TRBJ2-2	CASTVQGAFPGELFF	TGTGCCAGCACCGTCCAGGGGGCCTTCCCCGGGGAGCTGTTTTTT
13	-	-	TRBV11-2	TRBJ1-2	CASSFGQPTGYTF	TGTGCCAGCAGCTTCGGACAACCCACCGGCTACACCTTC
13	-	-	TRBV15	TRBJ2-7	CATSRGGPLEQYF	TGTGCCACCAGCAGAGGTGGTCCGCTGGAGCAGTACTTC
14	-	-	TRBV7-9	TRBJ1-2	CASTTRGSPYGYTF	TGTGCCAGCACCACCCGGGGCTCCCCGTATGGCTACACCTTC
14	-	few	TRBV9	TRBJ1-2	CASSLDGAGYGYTF	TGTGCCAGCAGCCTCGATGGGGCGGGCTATGGCTACACCTTC
11	TRBD1	-	TRBV20-1	TRBJ1-1	CSASGQLEAFF	TGCAGTGCATCGGGACAGCTTGAAGCTTTCTTT
14	-	-	TRBV6-1	TRBJ1-1	CASSESHMNTEAFF	TGTGCCAGCAGTGAATCCCACATGAACACTGAAGCTTTCTTT
15	TRBD1	-	TRBV28	TRBJ2-1	CASSFGKGQGNEQFF	TGTGCCAGCAGTTTTGGGAAGGGACAGGGGAATGAGCAGTTCTTC
14	-	-	TRBV9	TRBJ2-5	CASSVDDGLETQYF	TGTGCCAGCAGCGTAGATGACGGGTTAGAGACCCAGTACTTC
11	-	-	TRBV20-1	TRBJ2-2	CSAGVAGELFF	TGCAGTGCCGGCGTAGCCGGGGAGCTGTTTTTT
14	TRBD1	-	TRBV19	TRBJ1-4	CASSNQGAEEKLFF	TGTGCCAGTAGTAATCAGGGGGCCGAGGAAAAACTGTTTTTT
12	-	once	TRBV18	TRBJ2-5	CASSPGGETQYF	TGTGCCAGCTCACCGGGGGGAGAGACCCAGTACTTC
19	-	few	TRBV21-1	TRBJ1-5	CASSKNPDRGRGGNQPQHF	TGTGCCAGCAGCAAAAATCCGGACAGGGGGCGAGGGGGCAATCAGCCCCAGCATTTT
14	-	-	TRBV30	TRBJ2-2	CAWSAGTATGELFF	TGTGCCTGGAGTGCGGGGACTGCTACCGGGGAGCTGTTTTTT
13	-	-	TRBV7-9	TRBJ2-7	CASSLGGSGEQYF	TGTGCCAGCAGCTTAGGGGGTAGCGGAGAGCAGTACTTC
14	TRBD1	-	TRBV6-4	TRBJ2-3	CASRGQGRTDTQYF	TGTGCCAGCCGGGGACAGGGCCGCACAGATACGCAGTATTTT
15	-	-	TRBV25-1	TRBJ1-3	CASSAASGAGNTIYF	TGTGCCAGCAGTGCCGCCTCGGGGGCTGGAAACACCATATATTTT